Each of the 14 T cell receptor beta chains below was sequenced from the same sample in a study of shared clonotypes between healthy human individuals. The protocol was immunoSEQ multiplex PCR, while the TCRdb copy is restricted to in-frame clones and leaves out a portion. The table has about 1.1 million clones, approximately 75% seen once. The source material was memory CD4+ T cells from PBMCs. Sample subset: CD45RA-negative fraction. These receptors were obtained from a man aged 18 to 30 in good health. Some clones in this sample may be carry-over from other donors' samples.

This clone was seen only a few times. The chain couples TRBV5-4 to TRBJ1-2; TRBD1 might be the D (5 bases). CDR1 and CDR2 (germline): SGHNT, YYREEE (reference sequence). V was pared by 4 bases and J by 4 bases, with 17 bases between. The CDR3 covers 15 residues. This chain's CDR3 is CASSPDGDPSYGYTF. The CDR3 bases are TGTGCCAGCAGCCCAGATGGGGACCCGAGCTATGGCTACACCTTC.

The J gene is TRBJ1-2, the V gene TRBV7-8, with D uncertain. From germline, CDR1 is SGHVS and CDR2 FQNEAQ. The V end was cut by 4 bases, the J end by 8 bases, with 8 bases between. The CDR3 covers 11 residues. DNA for the CDR3: TGTGCCAGCAGCTCCCCGGAGGGCTACACCTTC. As protein: CASSSPEGYTF.

This sequence joins TRBV21-1 and TRBJ2-5. TRBV21-1 is a listed pseudogene. The CDR3 runs 14 residues. CDR3 sequence reads: CASSDCRMVETQYF. CDR3 DNA sequence: TGTGCCAGCAGCGATTGTAGGATGGTAGAGACCCAGTACTTC.

In regard to this clone: The sample contains more than one DNA sequence encoding this CDR3. The gene calls are TRBV7-3 and TRBJ2-2; 8 positions agree with TRBD1. V was clipped by 2 bases and J by 5 bases; unmatched bases: 4. The germline CDR1 and CDR2 sequences are SGHTA and FQGTGA. The CDR3 spans 15 residues. The CDR3 DNA sequence: TGTGCCAGCAGCTTAGGGACAGGAACGACCGGGGAGCTGTTTTTT. Residues: CASSLGTGTTGELFF.

The chain joins TRBV18 to TRBJ1-2; D is perhaps TRBD1 (6 bases). In germline, CDR1 is KGHSH, CDR2 LQKENI. V was pared by 4 bases and J by 4 bases, with 10 bases between. This CDR3 region has 13 residues. CDR3 region: CASSLDRIYGYTF. CDR3 in DNA: TGTGCCAGCTCACTAGACAGGATCTATGGCTACACCTTC.

This chain connects TRBV4-1 to TRBJ2-7; 7 positions agree with TRBD2. The junction had 9 bases not matched to a gene; V was cut back by 4 bases and J by 0 bases. This CDR3 contains 16 residues. CDR1 and CDR2 (germline): MGHRA, YSYEKL. CDR3 sequence: CASSLQGAGDSYEQYF. DNA for the CDR3: TGCGCCAGCAGCCTGCAAGGGGCGGGAGACTCCTACGAGCAGTACTTC.

This chain connects TRBV27 to TRBJ1-1, with a tentative D call TRBD1 (6 bases). CDR1 MNHEY and CDR2 SMNVEV come from the germline V gene (reference sequence). Between the trimmed V and J ends, which lost 1 base and 4 bases, there was a span of 19 bases. The CDR3 covers 17 residues. The CDR3 DNA sequence: TGTGCCAGCAGTTTATTATACAGGGTGGATAGATTCACTGAAGCTTTCTTT. Amino acids: CASSLLYRVDRFTEAFF.

This sequence joins TRBV10-3 and TRBJ2-1; D is unresolved. V was pared by 0 bases and J by 4 bases, with 13 bases between. The CDR3 is 16 amino acids. CDR1 is ENHRY, CDR2 SYGVKD, per germline. CDR3 nucleotide sequence: TGTGCCATCAGTGAGTCGTATGGGCCCTCTTACAATGAGCAGTTCTTC. This sequence encodes CAISESYGPSYNEQFF.

This chain uses TRBV19 with TRBJ1-2, with 8 bases fitting TRBD1. Losses at the gene ends were 4 bases for V and 6 bases for J; bases not matched to a gene: 7. Germline V gene lookup returns CDR1 LNHDA and CDR2 SQIVND (reference sequence). The CDR3 extends over 14 amino acids. The DNA of the CDR3 is TGTGCCAGTAGTACAGGGGGCTATAAGGATGGCTACACCTTC. It specifies CASSTGGYKDGYTF.

The rearrangement uses TRBV2 and TRBJ2-5, with D unresolved. The V gene's germline CDR1 is SNHLY and CDR2 FYNNEI. Trimming removed 6 bases from V and 5 bases from J, with 10 bases in between. The length of the CDR3 is 12 residues. This chain's CDR3 is CASRFSGETQYF. The CDR3 DNA follows: TGTGCCAGCAGATTTTCGGGTGAGACCCAGTACTTC.

The chain is built from TRBV27 and TRBJ2-1, with D perhaps TRBD2 (6 bases). CDR3 length equals 14 residues. Trimming cost V 1 base and J 3 bases, with 7 bases left between them. Germline-derived CDR1 and CDR2 are MNHEY and SMNVEV (reference sequence). The CDR3 region has the DNA TGTGCCAGCAGTTTATACGGGAGCTACAATGAGCAGTTCTTC. It codes for CASSLYGSYNEQFF.

This chain connects TRBV11-3 to TRBJ2-2, with D uncertain. Germline V gene lookup returns CDR1 SGHNT and CDR2 YENEEA. The V end lost 4 bases, the J end lost 7 bases, and 16 bases lay between the germline ends. This CDR3 contains 15 residues. This CDR3 is CASSSQRESHGELFF. The CDR3 DNA is TGTGCCAGCAGCTCCCAGCGAGAGTCGCACGGGGAGCTGTTTTTT.

The V call is TRBV29-1, the J call TRBJ2-1; D remains ambiguous. V was cut by 1 base and J by 6 bases, with 7 bases left in between. Germline assignment: CDR1 SQVTM and CDR2 ANQGSEA. CDR3 length: 12 residues. CDR3 in amino acids: CSVEVFSNEQFF. As DNA, the CDR3 is TGCAGCGTTGAAGTATTCAGCAATGAGCAGTTCTTC.

DNA for the CDR3: TGTGCCAGCAGCACCCCTAGAGACAATGAGCAGTTCTTC. Translation: CASSTPRDNEQFF. The rearrangement uses TRBV5-4 and TRBJ2-1; D is uncertain. CDR1 is SGHNT and CDR2 is YYREEE in the germline V gene (reference sequence). This CDR3 spans 13 amino acids. V gave up 4 bases and J gave up 5 bases, with 10 bases separating them.